A selection of T cell receptor beta chains follows, all from one sample in a study of blood T cell repertoires in COVID-19. This table comes from immunoSEQ multiplex PCR, and its TCRdb copy is limited to in-frame clones, with some not included. The table has 250,000 to 350,000 clones, 80% to 90% seen once. Sequencing used PBMCs or T cells enriched from blood (not recorded which). The source of these receptors is a woman aged 18-35 years who had recovered from COVID-19. Each CDR3 is given with its conserved first and last residue. A D gene is named only where the DNA matches it firmly. The size of a clone is reported for some rows only, either as once, few or many, or as a class for expanded clones.

>TRBD1|few|TRBV13|TRBJ1-2
TGTGCCAGCAGCGTACAGGGGATGGTTGGCTACACCTTC
CASSVQGMVGYTF
>NA|NA|TRBV28|TRBJ1-1
TGTGCCAGCAGTTTATTGCGGGTGGTCCAAACGAACACTGAAGCTTTCTTT
CASSLLRVVQTNTEAFF
>TRBD1|NA|TRBV6-4|TRBJ1-2
TGTGCCAGCAGTGAAACACAGGGGCTCGATGGCTACACCTTC
CASSETQGLDGYTF
>TRBD2|once|TRBV5-5|TRBJ2-5
TGTGCCAGCAGCTCTACCCCCGCGCGGGGGCAAGAGACCCAGTACTTC
CASSSTPARGQETQYF
>TRBD1|once|TRBV6-5|TRBJ1-1
TGTGCCAGCAGTTACGAGGACAGGGGGCGGGACACTGAAGCTTTCTTT
CASSYEDRGRDTEAFF
>TRBD1|NA|TRBV10-3|TRBJ1-5
TGTGCCATCAGTGCAGGGGGTCGCAATCAGCCCCAGCATTTT
CAISAGGRNQPQHF
>NA|NA|TRBV7-2|TRBJ1-1
TGTGCCAGCGGCTCATATGGCAGGGAAGCTTTCTTT
CASGSYGREAFF
>NA|once|TRBV9|TRBJ2-5
TGTGCCAGCAGCGTAGGGGGCTCCCCCCAAGGGACCCAGTACTTC
CASSVGGSPQGTQYF
>NA|NA|TRBV2|TRBJ2-5
TGTGCCAGCAGTTATAGAGGACAAGAGACCCAGTACTTC
CASSYRGQETQYF
>TRBD2|NA|TRBV5-6|TRBJ2-1
TGTGCCAGCAGCTCATGGGGACTAGCGGGAGGGTTCCACAATGAGCAGTTCTTC
CASSSWGLAGGFHNEQFF
>NA|NA|TRBV27|TRBJ2-7
TGTGCCAGCAGTTCAACGCGGCGGGCCGAGCAGTACTTC
CASSSTRRAEQYF
>TRBD1|NA|TRBV10-3|TRBJ1-1
TGTGCCATCAGAAGGACAGGGGGCATCACTGAAGCTTTCTTT
CAIRRTGGITEAFF
>NA|NA|TRBV7-2|TRBJ1-2
TGTGCCAGCAGCTTAGTGTGGACCGGGGCTAACTATGGCTACACCTTC
CASSLVWTGANYGYTF
>NA|NA|TRBV14|TRBJ1-1
TGTGCCAGCAGCCCGAACCCTTGGGCAGGGGAGAACACTGAAGCTTTCTTT
CASSPNPWAGENTEAFF
>NA|NA|TRBV3-1/TRBV3-2|TRBJ1-2
TGTGCCAGCAGCCAAGTCGGGTACAAGGCGGGTGGCTACACCTTC
CASSQVGYKAGGYTF
>NA|NA|TRBV5-1|TRBJ2-5
TGCGCCAGCAGCTGGGAGGACATTCACCAAGAGACCCAGTACTTC
CASSWEDIHQETQYF
>NA|NA|TRBV18|TRBJ1-6
TGTGCCAGCTCATCACGGGACTTTAATTCACCCCTCCACTTT
CASSSRDFNSPLHF
>NA|NA|TRBV27|TRBJ1-6
TGTGCCAGCAGATGGCAGGGAGGTTCACCCCTCCACTTT
CASRWQGGSPLHF
>NA|NA|TRBV28|TRBJ1-5
TGTGCCAGCAGTTTATTCGGGCGGGGGGAATCAGCCCAGCATTTT
CASSLFGRGESAQHF
>NA|NA|TRBV28|TRBJ1-3
TGTGCCAGCTCTAGGGGGGGCGCTGGAAACACCATATATTTT
CASSRGGAGNTIYF
>TRBD2|NA|TRBV16|TRBJ2-1
TGTGCCAGCAGCCAATGGACTAGCGGGGTCAATGAGCAGTTCTTC
CASSQWTSGVNEQFF
>TRBD1|NA|TRBV5-8|TRBJ1-6
TGTGCCAGCAGCGGCGACAGGGGGGGCTCACCCCTCCACTTT
CASSGDRGGSPLHF
>TRBD2|NA|TRBV6-6|TRBJ2-1
TGTGCCAGCAGTTACTCCGGACTAGCGGGGAATGAGCAGTTCTTC
CASSYSGLAGNEQFF
>TRBD2|few|TRBV28|TRBJ2-1
TGTGCCAGCAGGCTGACGGGGGGCAATGAGCAGTTCTTC
CASRLTGGNEQFF
>TRBD1|NA|TRBV5-1|TRBJ1-2
TGCGCCAGCAGCGCAGACCAGGGGGCGAGTTACACCTTC
CASSADQGASYTF
>TRBD1|NA|TRBV9|TRBJ1-6
TGTGCCAGCAGCGTGGACAGGGTCAATTCACCCCTCCACTTT
CASSVDRVNSPLHF
>TRBD1|NA|TRBV11-2|TRBJ1-1
TGTGCCAGCAGCAGAGGACAGGGGGCGGGTGAAGCTTTCTTT
CASSRGQGAGEAFF
>TRBD2|NA|TRBV3-1/TRBV3-2|TRBJ2-1
TGTGCCAGCAGCCATGACCGACTAGCGGGAGCTACCAATGAGCAGTTCTTC
CASSHDRLAGATNEQFF
>TRBD2|NA|TRBV4-2|TRBJ2-3
TGTGCCAGCAGCCAAGAAGCGAGCGGGGTAGGAGGAGATACGCAGTATTTT
CASSQEASGVGGDTQYF
>NA|NA|TRBV10-3|TRBJ2-1
TGTGCCATCAGTGCACGGGAGAGGAGTGAGCAGTTCTTC
CAISARERSEQFF
>NA|NA|TRBV29-1|TRBJ2-1
TGCAGCGTTGTCAGGGCCCCAATCTACAATGAGCAGTTCTTC
CSVVRAPIYNEQFF
>NA|NA|TRBV3-1/TRBV3-2|TRBJ1-2
TGTGCCAGCAGCCTTGGCGGTCACTATGGCTACACCTTC
CASSLGGHYGYTF
>TRBD2|NA|TRBV20-1|TRBJ2-3
TGCAGTGCTAGTCTACTCTCGGGGGGGGCCACTCGGACAGATACGCAGTATTTT
CSASLLSGGATRTDTQYF
>NA|NA|TRBV3-1/TRBV3-2|TRBJ2-1
TGTGCCAGCAGCCAAGAGGTGTGGGGGCCCTACAATGAGCAGTTCTTC
CASSQEVWGPYNEQFF
>TRBD2|NA|TRBV25-1|TRBJ2-7
TGTGCCAGCAGTGATGCGGGAGGGCCCTACGAGCAGTACTTC
CASSDAGGPYEQYF